This TCR beta chain was observed in a study of patients and donors after allogeneic stem cell transplantation. Via MiXCR, TCRdb re-called the RT-PCR reads, giving one row per CDR3 protein. The table shows approximately 33,000 distinct CDR3 sequences, with under 7.5% occurring only once. Germline values: CDR1 SGHTA, CDR2 FQGNSA. The CDR3 loop spans 12 amino acids. The V end lost 1 base, the J end lost 4 bases, and 3 bases lay between the germline ends. The receptor comes from a human donor who was either an allogeneic HSCT recipient or a stem cell or donor lymphocyte infusion donor (not recorded which). It is not recorded whose cells these are; they may come from a transplant donor. V usage is TRBV7-2 and J usage is TRBJ2-3; D unclear. Input material: blood, either unsorted or a sorted T cell fraction (not recorded which). CDR3 DNA: TGTGCCAGCAGCTTAGGGGCAGATACGCAGTATTTT. Translation: CASSLGADTQYF.